This TCR beta chain was retrieved from a study of regulatory T cells in long-lasting Graves disease. For the study at large: For under 3 months, newly diagnosed Graves' patients had been taking antithyroid drugs. General study points: Newly diagnosed Graves' patients had higher TCR diversity than persistent ones. Favoring TRBV28, TRBJ1-2 and TRBJ2-5 was a feature seen in persistent disease.

This clonotype was picked up a small number of times. Its antigen is not identified. Germline CDR1 and CDR2: MGHDK and SYGVNS. The CDR3 runs to 13 residues. V was clipped by 1 base and J by 2 bases, with 6 bases between them. As to time point: newly diagnosed GD, antithyroid drugs for less than 3 months. PBMCs provided the RNA from which the TCR library was made. TCR beta libraries were built with iRepertoire HTBI primers and Arm-PCR of CDR3 regions. TCRdb used MiXCR to reprocess the multiplex PCR reads, holding one entry per CDR3 protein. The sample comprises 410,000 or so distinct CDR3 sequences, about 15% of which are singletons, and 15% to 20% rests with the top ten. These data are also associated with another study on T cells in Graves' hyperthyroidism and ophthalmopathy.

V usage is TRBV25-1 and J usage is TRBJ2-7, with D hard to call. Here the sequenced sample was peripheral blood mononuclear cells (PBMCs), taken at new diagnosis, from a patient treated with antithyroid drugs. This TCR was recovered from a woman aged 25 to 45 with Graves disease. CDR3 coding DNA: TGTGCCAGCAGTGAATGGAGTCCCTACGAGCAGTACTTC. This encodes CASSEWSPYEQYF.